This T cell receptor (beta chain) was sequenced in a study of blood T cell repertoires in COVID-19 (dated by TCRdb to 2020 to 2022). Background on the whole study: The collaborator samples originated in the United States, Italy and Spain and spanned the acute and convalescent phases of COVID-19. The dataset comprised deeply sampled blood TCRbeta repertoires from subjects exposed to, actively infected with, or recovered from COVID-19. Samples came from the ongoing ImmuneRACE study (first 160 participants) plus 1,254 subjects from 6 global collaborators. HLA class I and class II types, where available, came from metadata supplied by the sample provider rather than from assay-based typing. A de-identified subject ID, COVID-19 status, age in years and sex were almost always included in the sample metadata. The prospective study material was composed of cDNA or gDNA derived from T cells, B-cell-depleted T cells, or PBMCs. A freely available public database, intended as a resource for researchers studying the immune response to SARS-CoV-2, is where the repertoires were released.

TCRbeta CDR3 regions were amplified from genomic DNA by means of the immunoSEQ Assay, a bias-controlled multiplex PCR. Turning to the authors' computational methods: The number of nucleated cells in each sample was estimated from the amplification of reference gene primers within the assay. To quantify the absolute abundance of each unique TCRbeta CDR3 rearrangement, sequence reads were collapsed and filtered. Productive Simpson clonality was computed per sample as the square root of Simpson's diversity index over productive rearrangements. The clones in this table, taken by TCRdb from immuneACCESS, are in-frame only. Not every clone is retained; where verified, under half of the shortfall comes from an unresolved V gene, and the cause of the rest is unknown. D and trimming were read from the DNA, whereas the V and J calls and clone size are those reported in that table. The sample records about 220,000 clones, roughly 85% of which are singletons. Jointly, the top ten make up over 3% of the sample.

Results and caveats for the whole study, not just this receptor: How much clinical and demographic metadata was included differed by source and by participant, and the metadata was provided uncurated.

There are 13 amino acids in the CDR3, from cysteine to phenylalanine inclusive. Only the CDR3 DNA is retained, 39 bases long and in frame from the first base. The CDR1 and CDR2 encoded by the germline V gene are SGDLS and YYNGEE. V lost 3 bases and J lost 7 bases; the stretch between them is 10 bases long. In the prospective study, participants were roughly 18 to 90 years old, resided in about two dozen geographic areas of the United States, and were enrolled through a virtual design. In the prospective study, participants were assigned to cohorts based on the clinical history participants reported in a screening survey and a study questionnaire. Mobile phlebotomists in the prospective study collected whole blood, serum and a nasopharyngeal or oropharyngeal swab from every participant. Additional blood draws and questionnaires over a 2-month period could optionally be provided by prospective study participants. Before DNA extraction, prospective study blood samples were shipped either frozen or at room temperature.

As to this clone: Its cognate antigen has yet to be identified. It has no much larger one-base neighbor in the sample; base qualities were not kept.

The material sequenced was PBMCs or T cells enriched from blood (not recorded which). The sequence joins TRBV9 to TRBJ1-4; TRBD1 is possibly the D segment (6 matching bases). The sequence was collected from a woman in her 40s with acute COVID-19. The CDR3 in this case is CASSGDIPEKLFF. The nucleotide sequence is given as TGTGCCAGCAGCGGGGACATCCCTGAAAAACTGTTTTTT. Beyond the CDR3, the reference TRBV9 and TRBJ1-4 genes provide the residues; the full variable domain reads: DSGVTQTPKHLITATGQRVTLRCSPRSGDLSVYWYQQSLDQGLQFLIQYYNGEERAKGNILERFSAQQFPDLHSELNLSSLELGDSALYFCASSGDIPEKLFFGSGTQLSVL.